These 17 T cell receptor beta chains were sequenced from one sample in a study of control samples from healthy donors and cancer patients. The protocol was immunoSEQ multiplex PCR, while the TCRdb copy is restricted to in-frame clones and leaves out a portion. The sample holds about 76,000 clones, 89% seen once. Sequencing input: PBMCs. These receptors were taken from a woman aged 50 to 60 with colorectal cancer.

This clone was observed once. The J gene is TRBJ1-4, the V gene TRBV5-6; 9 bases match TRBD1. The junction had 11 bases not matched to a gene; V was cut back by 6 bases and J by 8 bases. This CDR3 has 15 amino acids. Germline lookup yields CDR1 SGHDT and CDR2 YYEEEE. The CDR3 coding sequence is TGTGCCAGCATGGACTCGGGACAGGGCGGGGAAAAACTGTTTTTT. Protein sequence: CASMDSGQGGEKLFF.

CDR3 sequence: CATRSQEETEAFF. DNA for the CDR3: TGTGCCACCAGATCCCAGGAGGAGACGGAAGCTTTCTTT. V gene TRBV24-1 combines with J gene TRBJ1-1; D is ambiguous. Germline values: CDR1 KGHDR, CDR2 SFDVKD. The V end lost 7 bases, the J end lost 8 bases, and 16 bases lay between the germline ends. This CDR3 spans 13 amino acids.

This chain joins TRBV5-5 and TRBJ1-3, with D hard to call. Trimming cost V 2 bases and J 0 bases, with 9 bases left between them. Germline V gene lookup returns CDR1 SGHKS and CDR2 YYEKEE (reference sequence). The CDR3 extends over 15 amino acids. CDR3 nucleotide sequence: TGTGCCAGCAGCTTTTCTGATTACTCTGGAAACACCATATATTTT. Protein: CASSFSDYSGNTIYF.

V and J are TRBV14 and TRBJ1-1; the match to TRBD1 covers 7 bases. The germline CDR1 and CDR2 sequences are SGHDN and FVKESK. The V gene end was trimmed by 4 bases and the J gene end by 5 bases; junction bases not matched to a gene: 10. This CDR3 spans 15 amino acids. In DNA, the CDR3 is TGTGCCAGCAGCCCCTTAGGAGGGGGCGGGACTGAAGCTTTCTTT. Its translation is CASSPLGGGGTEAFF.

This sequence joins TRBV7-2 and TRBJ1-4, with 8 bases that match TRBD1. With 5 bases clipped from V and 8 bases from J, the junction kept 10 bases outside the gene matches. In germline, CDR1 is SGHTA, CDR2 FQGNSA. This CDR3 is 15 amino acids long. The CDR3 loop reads CASSRGAGGTEKLFF. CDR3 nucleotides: TGTGCCAGCAGCCGGGGGGCAGGGGGCACGGAAAAACTGTTTTTT.

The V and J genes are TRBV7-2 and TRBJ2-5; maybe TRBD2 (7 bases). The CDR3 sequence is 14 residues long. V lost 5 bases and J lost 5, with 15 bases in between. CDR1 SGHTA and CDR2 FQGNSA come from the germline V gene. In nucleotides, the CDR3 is TGTGCCAGCAGCCAGACGGGGGGCTGGGAGACCCAGTACTTC. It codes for CASSQTGGWETQYF.

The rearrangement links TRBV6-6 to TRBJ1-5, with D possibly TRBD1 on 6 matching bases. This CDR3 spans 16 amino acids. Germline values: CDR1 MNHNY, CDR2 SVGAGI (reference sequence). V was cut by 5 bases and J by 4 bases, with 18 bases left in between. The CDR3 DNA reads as TGTGCCAGCAGTCGACACCCAGGGGAGGGAAATCAGCCCCAGCATTTT. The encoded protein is CASSRHPGEGNQPQHF.

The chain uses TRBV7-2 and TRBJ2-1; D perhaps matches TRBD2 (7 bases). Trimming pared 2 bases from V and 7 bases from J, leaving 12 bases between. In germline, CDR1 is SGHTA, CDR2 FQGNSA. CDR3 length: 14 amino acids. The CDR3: CASSLIGGRNEQFF. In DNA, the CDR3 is TGTGCCAGCAGCTTAATCGGGGGGCGAAATGAGCAGTTCTTC.

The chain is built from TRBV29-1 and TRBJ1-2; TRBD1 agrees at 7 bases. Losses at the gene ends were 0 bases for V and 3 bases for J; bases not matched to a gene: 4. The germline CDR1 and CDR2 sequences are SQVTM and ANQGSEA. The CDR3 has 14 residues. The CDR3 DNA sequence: TGCAGCGTTGAAGATAACAGGGGCCACTATGGCTACACCTTC. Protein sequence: CSVEDNRGHYGYTF.

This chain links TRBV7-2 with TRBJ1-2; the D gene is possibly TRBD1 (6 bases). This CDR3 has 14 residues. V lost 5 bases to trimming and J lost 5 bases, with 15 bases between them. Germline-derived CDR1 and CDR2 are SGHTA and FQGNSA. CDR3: CASSTGTPKYGYTF. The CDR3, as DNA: TGTGCCAGCAGCACCGGGACACCCAAATATGGCTACACCTTC.

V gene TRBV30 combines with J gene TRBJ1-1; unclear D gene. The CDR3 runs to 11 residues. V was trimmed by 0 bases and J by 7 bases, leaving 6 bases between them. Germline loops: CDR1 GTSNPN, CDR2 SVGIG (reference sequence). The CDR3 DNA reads TGTGCCTGGAGTGTTCGGGGTGAAGCTTTCTTT. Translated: CAWSVRGEAFF.

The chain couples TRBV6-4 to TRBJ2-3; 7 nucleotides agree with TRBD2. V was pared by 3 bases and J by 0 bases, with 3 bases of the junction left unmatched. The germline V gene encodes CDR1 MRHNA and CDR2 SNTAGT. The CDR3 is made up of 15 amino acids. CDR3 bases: TGTGCCAGCAGTGAGAGCGGGATTAGCACAGATACGCAGTATTTT. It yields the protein CASSESGISTDTQYF.

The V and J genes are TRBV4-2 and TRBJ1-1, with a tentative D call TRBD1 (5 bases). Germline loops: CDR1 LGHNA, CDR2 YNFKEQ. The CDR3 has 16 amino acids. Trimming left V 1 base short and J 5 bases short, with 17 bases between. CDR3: CASSQGDRGRSTEAFF. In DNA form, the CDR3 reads TGTGCCAGCAGCCAAGGGGATAGGGGACGAAGTACTGAAGCTTTCTTT.

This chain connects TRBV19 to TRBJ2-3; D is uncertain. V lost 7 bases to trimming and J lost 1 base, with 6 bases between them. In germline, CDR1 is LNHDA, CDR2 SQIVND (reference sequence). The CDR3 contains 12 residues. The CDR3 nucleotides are TGTGCCAGTACCGGACGCACAGATACGCAGTATTTT. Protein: CASTGRTDTQYF.

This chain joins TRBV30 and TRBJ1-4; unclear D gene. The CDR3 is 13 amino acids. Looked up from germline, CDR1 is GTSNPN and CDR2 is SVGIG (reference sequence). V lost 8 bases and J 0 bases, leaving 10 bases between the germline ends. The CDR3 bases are TGTGCCGGACCAGACGCAACTAATGAAAAACTGTTTTTT. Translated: CAGPDATNEKLFF.

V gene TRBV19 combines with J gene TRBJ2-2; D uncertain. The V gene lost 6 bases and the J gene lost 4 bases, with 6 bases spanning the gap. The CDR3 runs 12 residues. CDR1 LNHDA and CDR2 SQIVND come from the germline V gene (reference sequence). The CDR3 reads CASRAPTGELFF. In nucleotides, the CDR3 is TGTGCCAGTAGGGCGCCCACCGGGGAGCTGTTTTTT. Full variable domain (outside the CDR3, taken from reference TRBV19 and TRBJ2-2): DGGITQSPKYLFRKEGQNVTLSCEQNLNHDAMYWYRQDPGQGLRLIYYSQIVNDFQKGDIAEGYSVSREKKESFPLTVTSAQKNPTAFYLCASRAPTGELFFGEGSRLTVL.

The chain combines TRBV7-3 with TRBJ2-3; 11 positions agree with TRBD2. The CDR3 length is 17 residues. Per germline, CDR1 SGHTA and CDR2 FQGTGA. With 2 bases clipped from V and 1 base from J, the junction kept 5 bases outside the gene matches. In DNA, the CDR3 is TGTGCCAGCAGCTTACCCCCACTAGCGGGGGGCACAGATACGCAGTATTTT. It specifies CASSLPPLAGGTDTQYF.